This TCR beta chain was observed in a study of T cell repertoires in ileal Crohn's disease. Study conclusions and caveats: Compared with CD4 T cells, sorted CD8 cells carried more expanded clones. Clonal expansions were more frequent in active smokers than non-smokers at surgery. All patients with clonality above 26.8% had endoscopic recurrence.

Adults with ileal or ileocolonic Crohn's disease and an indication for resection were eligible. As regards this clone: Its antigen is unidentified.

TCRdb's table, derived via immunoSEQ multiplex PCR, lists solely in-frame clones and lacks some. This sample has fewer than 16,000 clones, with more than 80% found just once. Germline CDR1 MNHNY, CDR2 SVGAGI (reference sequence). V lost 7 bases, J lost 4 bases, and 10 bases lay in between. There are 12 residues in the CDR3. This TCR came from an adult with Crohn's disease. V and J are TRBV6-6 and TRBJ2-5, with TRBD1 as a possible D gene (5 bases). Sequencing used ileal tissue. CDR3 DNA: TGTGCCAGCATAGGGGCTGGAGAGACCCAGTACTTC. This sequence encodes CASIGAGETQYF.